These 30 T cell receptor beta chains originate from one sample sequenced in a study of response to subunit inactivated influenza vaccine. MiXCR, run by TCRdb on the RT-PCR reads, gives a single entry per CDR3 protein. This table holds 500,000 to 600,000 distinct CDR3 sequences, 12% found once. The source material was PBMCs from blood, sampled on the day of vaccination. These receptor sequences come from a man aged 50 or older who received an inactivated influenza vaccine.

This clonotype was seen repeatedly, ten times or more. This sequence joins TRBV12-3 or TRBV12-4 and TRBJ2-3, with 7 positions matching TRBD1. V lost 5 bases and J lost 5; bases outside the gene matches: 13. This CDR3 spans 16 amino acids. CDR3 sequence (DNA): TGTGCCAGCAGTGAACGGACAGGCTCCTTTGGAGATACGCAGTATTTT. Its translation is CASSERTGSFGDTQYF.

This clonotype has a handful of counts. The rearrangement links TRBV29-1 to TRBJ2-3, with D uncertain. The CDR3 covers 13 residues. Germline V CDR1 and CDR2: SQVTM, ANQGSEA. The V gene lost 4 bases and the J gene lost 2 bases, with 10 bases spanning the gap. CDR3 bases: TGCAGCGTTGGTGCTAGAAACACAGATACGCAGTATTTT. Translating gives CSVGARNTDTQYF.

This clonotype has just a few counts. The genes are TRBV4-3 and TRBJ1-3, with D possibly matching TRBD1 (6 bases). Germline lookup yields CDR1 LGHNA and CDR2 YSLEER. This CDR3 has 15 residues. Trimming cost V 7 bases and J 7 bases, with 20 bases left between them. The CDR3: CASTPGASASNTIYF. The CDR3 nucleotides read TGCGCCAGCACCCCAGGGGCGTCCGCCAGTAACACCATATATTTT.

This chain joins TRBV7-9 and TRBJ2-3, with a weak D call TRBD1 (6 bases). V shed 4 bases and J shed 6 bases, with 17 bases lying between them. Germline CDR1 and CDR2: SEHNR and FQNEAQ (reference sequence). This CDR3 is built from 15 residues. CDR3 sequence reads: CASSSPQGLSDTQYF. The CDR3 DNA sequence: TGTGCCAGCAGCTCCCCTCAGGGGCTGTCGGATACGCAGTATTTT.

CDR3 protein: CSVEQGGGQYF. The CDR3 DNA reads as TGCAGCGTTGAACAGGGGGGTGGGCAGTACTTC. The chain is built from TRBV29-1 and TRBJ2-7; D might be TRBD1 (7 bases). V lost 2 bases and J lost 9, with 11 bases in between. The CDR3 length is 11 residues. Germline loops: CDR1 SQVTM, CDR2 ANQGSEA.

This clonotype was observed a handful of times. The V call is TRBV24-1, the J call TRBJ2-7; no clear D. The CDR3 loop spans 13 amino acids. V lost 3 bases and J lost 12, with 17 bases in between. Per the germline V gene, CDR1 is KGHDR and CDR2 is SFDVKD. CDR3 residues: CATSDPHTFLLYF. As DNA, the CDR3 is TGTGCCACCAGTGATCCGCATACCTTCCTGTTGTACTTC.

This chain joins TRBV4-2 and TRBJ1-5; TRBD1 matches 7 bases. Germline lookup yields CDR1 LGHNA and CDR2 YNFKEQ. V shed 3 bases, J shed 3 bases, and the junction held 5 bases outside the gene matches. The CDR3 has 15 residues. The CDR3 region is CASSQGDSINQPQHF. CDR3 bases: TGTGCCAGCAGCCAGGGGGACAGTATCAATCAGCCCCAGCATTTT.

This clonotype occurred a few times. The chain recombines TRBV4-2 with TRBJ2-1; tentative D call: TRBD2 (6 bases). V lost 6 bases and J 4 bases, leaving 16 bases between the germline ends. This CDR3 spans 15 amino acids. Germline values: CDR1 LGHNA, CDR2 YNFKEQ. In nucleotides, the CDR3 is TGTGCCAGCAGGAGGGAGGTAGCGGATTACAATGAGCAGTTCTTC. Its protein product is CASRREVADYNEQFF.

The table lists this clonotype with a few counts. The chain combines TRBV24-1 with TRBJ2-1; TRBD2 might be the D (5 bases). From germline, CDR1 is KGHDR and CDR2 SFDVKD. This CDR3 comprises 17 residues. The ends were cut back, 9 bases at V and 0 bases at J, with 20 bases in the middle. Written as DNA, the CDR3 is TGTGCCACCGGTGGGAGTACCCATGCAACCTCCTACAATGAGCAGTTCTTC. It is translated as CATGGSTHATSYNEQFF.

The DNA for the CDR3 is TGTGCCAGCAGTTTACTGACAGGCACCGGGGAGCTGTTTTTT. Translating it yields CASSLLTGTGELFF. The chain has TRBV28 and TRBJ2-2; tentatively, D is TRBD1 (6 bases). Germline loops: CDR1 MDHEN, CDR2 SYDVKM. V was shortened by 2 bases and J by 4 bases, with 8 bases between the two germline ends. This CDR3 has 14 residues.

CDR3 protein: CASTEWLGNQPQHF. Here the CDR3 DNA reads TGTGCCAGCACCGAATGGCTAGGAAATCAGCCCCAGCATTTT. This chain connects TRBV6-2 or TRBV6-3 to TRBJ1-5; D is unclear. The CDR3 extends over 14 amino acids. Germline V gene data show CDR1 as MNHEY and CDR2 as SVGEGT. Trimming shortened V by 7 bases and J by 4 bases, and 14 bases separated the two germline ends.

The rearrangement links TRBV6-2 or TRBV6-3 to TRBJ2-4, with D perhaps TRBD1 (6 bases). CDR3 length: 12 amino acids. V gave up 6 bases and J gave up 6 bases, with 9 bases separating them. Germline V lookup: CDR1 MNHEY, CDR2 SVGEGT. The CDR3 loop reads CASRTGLNIQYF. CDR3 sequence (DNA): TGTGCCAGCAGGACAGGATTAAACATTCAGTACTTC.

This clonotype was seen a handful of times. Here the CDR3 DNA reads TGTGCCAGCCAACCGGGTTTTGCTGGGGCCAACGTCCTGACTTTC. This sequence encodes CASQPGFAGANVLTF. The V call is TRBV2, the J call TRBJ2-6; the D is unclear. V lost 8 bases to trimming and J lost 2 bases, with 13 bases between them. The germline V gene encodes CDR1 SNHLY and CDR2 FYNNEI. This CDR3 has 15 amino acids. Filled out from reference TRBV2 and TRBJ2-6, the complete variable domain reads EPEVTQTPSHQVTQMGQEVILRCVPISNHLYFYWYRQILGQKVEFLVSFYNNEISEKSEIFDDQFSVERPDGSNFTLKIRSTKLEDSAMYFCASQPGFAGANVLTFGAGSRLTVL.

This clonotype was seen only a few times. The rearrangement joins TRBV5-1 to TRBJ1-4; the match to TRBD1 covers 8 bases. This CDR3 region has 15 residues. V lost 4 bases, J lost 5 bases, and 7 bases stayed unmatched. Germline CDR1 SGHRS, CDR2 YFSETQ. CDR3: CASSITGTGNEKLFF. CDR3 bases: TGCGCCAGCAGCATCACCGGGACAGGAAATGAAAAACTGTTTTTT. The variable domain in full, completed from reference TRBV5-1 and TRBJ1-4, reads KAGVTQTPRYLIKTRGQQVTLSCSPISGHRSVSWYQQTPGQGLQFLFEYFSETQRNKGNFPGRFSGRQFSNSRSEMNVSTLELGDSALYLCASSITGTGNEKLFFGSGTQLSVL.

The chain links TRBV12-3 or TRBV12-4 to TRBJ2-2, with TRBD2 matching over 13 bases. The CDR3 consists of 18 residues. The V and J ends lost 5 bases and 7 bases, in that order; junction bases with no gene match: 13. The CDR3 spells CASSVTPEGLAGLGELFF. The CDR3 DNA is TGTGCCAGCAGTGTCACCCCGGAGGGACTAGCGGGGCTCGGGGAGCTGTTTTTT.

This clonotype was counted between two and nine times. This chain's CDR3 is CASSEPAYGTSGNTIYF. The CDR3 bases are TGTGCCAGCAGTGAGCCCGCCTACGGAACCTCTGGAAACACCATATATTTT. V usage is TRBV6-1 and J usage is TRBJ1-3; D unclear. Germline V CDR1 and CDR2: MNHNS, SASEGT. V shed 3 bases and J shed 0 bases, with 15 bases lying between them. The CDR3 runs to 17 residues.

The CDR3: CASSEQPTHLDEQYF. CDR3 DNA: TGTGCCAGCAGCGAACAACCAACCCACTTGGACGAGCAGTACTTC. This chain uses TRBV9 with TRBJ2-7; D gene unclear. The CDR3 extends over 15 amino acids. Germline V gene lookup returns CDR1 SGDLS and CDR2 YYNGEE. Trimming shortened V by 3 bases and J by 5 bases, and 18 bases separated the two germline ends.

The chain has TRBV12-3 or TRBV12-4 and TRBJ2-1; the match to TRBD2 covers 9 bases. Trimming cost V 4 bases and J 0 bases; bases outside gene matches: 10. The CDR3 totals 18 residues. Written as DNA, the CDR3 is TGTGCCAGCAGTTCGCGGGGGGTAGCGGGGGTCTCCTACAATGAGCAGTTCTTC. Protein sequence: CASSSRGVAGVSYNEQFF.

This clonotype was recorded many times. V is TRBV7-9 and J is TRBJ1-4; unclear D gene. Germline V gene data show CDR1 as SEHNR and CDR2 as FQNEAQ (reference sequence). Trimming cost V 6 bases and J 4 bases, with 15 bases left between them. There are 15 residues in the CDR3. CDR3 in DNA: TGTGCCAGCAGTGACCACGGATCCAGTAATGAAAAACTGTTTTTT. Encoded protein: CASSDHGSSNEKLFF.

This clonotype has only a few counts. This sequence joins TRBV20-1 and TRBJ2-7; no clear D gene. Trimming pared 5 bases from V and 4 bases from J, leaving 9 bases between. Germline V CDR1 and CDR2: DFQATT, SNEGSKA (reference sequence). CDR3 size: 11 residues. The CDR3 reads CSAPLGYEQYF. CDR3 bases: TGCAGTGCTCCCTTGGGGTACGAGCAGTACTTC.

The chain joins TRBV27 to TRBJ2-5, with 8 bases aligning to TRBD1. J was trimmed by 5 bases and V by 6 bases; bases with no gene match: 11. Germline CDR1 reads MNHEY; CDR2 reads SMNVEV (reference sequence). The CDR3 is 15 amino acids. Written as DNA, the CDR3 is TGTGCCAGCAGAAACGGACAGGGCCTTCGGGAGACCCAGTACTTC. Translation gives CASRNGQGLRETQYF.

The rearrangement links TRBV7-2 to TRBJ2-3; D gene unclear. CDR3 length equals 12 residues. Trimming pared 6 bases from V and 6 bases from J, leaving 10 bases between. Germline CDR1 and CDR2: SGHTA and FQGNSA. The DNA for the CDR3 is TGTGCCAGCAGTGTTTCCCGGGATACGCAGTATTTT. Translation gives CASSVSRDTQYF. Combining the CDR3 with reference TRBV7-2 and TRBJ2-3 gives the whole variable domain GAGVSQSPSNKVTEKGKDVELRCDPISGHTALYWYRQSLGQGLEFLIYFQGNSAPDKSGLPSDRFSAERTGGSVSTLTIQRTQQEDSAVYLCASSVSRDTQYFGPGTRLTVL.

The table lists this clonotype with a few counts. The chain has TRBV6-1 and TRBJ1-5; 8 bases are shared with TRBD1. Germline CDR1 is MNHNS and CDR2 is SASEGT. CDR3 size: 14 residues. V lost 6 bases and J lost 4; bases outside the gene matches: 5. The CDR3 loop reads CASRATGGNQPQHF. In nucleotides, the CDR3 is TGTGCCAGCAGGGCCACAGGGGGAAATCAGCCCCAGCATTTT.

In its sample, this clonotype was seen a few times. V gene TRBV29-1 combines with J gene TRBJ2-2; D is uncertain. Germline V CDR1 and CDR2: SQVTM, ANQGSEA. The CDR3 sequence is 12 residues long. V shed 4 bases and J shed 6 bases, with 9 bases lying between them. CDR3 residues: CSVVGKAGELFF. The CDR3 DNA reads TGCAGCGTTGTTGGAAAGGCCGGGGAGCTGTTTTTT.

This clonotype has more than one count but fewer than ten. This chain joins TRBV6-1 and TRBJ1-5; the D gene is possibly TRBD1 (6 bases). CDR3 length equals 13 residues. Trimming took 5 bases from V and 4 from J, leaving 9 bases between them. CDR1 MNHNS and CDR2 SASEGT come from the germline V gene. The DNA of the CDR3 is TGTGCCAGCAGTACACAGGGTAATCAGCCCCAGCATTTT. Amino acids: CASSTQGNQPQHF.

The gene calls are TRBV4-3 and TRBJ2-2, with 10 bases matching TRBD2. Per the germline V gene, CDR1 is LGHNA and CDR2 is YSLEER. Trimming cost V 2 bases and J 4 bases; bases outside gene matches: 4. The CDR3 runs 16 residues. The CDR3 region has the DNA TGCGCCAGCAGCCAACCTAGCGGGAGAGGCACCGGGGAGCTGTTTTTT. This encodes CASSQPSGRGTGELFF.

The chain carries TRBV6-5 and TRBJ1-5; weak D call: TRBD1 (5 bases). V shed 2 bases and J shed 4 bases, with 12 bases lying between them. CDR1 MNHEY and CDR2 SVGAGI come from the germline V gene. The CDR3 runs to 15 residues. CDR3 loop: CASSYRRAINQPQHF. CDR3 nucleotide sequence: TGTGCCAGCAGTTACCGCAGGGCGATAAATCAGCCCCAGCATTTT.

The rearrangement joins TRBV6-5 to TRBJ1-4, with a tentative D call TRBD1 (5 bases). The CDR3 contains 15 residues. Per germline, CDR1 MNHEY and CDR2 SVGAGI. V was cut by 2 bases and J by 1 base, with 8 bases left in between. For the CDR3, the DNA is TGTGCCAGCAGTTACGGGGGGAAAACTAATGAAAAACTGTTTTTT. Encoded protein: CASSYGGKTNEKLFF.

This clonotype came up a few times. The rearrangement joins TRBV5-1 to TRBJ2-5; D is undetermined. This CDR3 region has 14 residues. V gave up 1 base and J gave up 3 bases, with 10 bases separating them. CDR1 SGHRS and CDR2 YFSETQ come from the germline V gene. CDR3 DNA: TGCGCCAGCAGCTTGTCTAATGCCAAAGAGACCCAGTACTTC. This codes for CASSLSNAKETQYF. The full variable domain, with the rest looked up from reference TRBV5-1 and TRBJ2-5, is KAGVTQTPRYLIKTRGQQVTLSCSPISGHRSVSWYQQTPGQGLQFLFEYFSETQRNKGNFPGRFSGRQFSNSRSEMNVSTLELGDSALYLCASSLSNAKETQYFGPGTRLLVL.

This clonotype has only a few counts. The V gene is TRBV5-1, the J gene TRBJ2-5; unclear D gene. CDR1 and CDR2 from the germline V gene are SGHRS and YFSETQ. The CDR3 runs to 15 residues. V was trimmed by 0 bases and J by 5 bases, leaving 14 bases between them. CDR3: CASSLAVIGPETQYF. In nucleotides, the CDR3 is TGCGCCAGCAGCTTGGCGGTTATAGGGCCCGAGACCCAGTACTTC.